The entry below describes one TCR beta chain. Its antigen is as yet unknown. The sample is drawn from a study of post-analysis software for immune sequencing data. Overall study findings and caveats: Roughly 5 TRBV segments, TRBV5-6, TRBV5-1 and TRBV20-1 among them, were found more frequent in patients than controls.

Libraries were made from TCR beta cDNA, and they carried unique molecular identifiers. TCRdb called the PCR reads again in MiXCR, with one record for every CDR3 protein. The table has roughly 600,000 distinct CDR3 sequences, roughly 47% seen once. The V and J ends lost 6 bases and 2 bases respectively, with 29 bases between them. This CDR3 has 18 amino acids. Germline CDR1 reads DFQATT; CDR2 reads SNEGSKA (reference sequence). The specimen was blood. The chain has TRBV20-1 and TRBJ2-7; D is perhaps TRBD1 or TRBD2 (5 bases each). The source is a girl aged 5-17 years with multiple sclerosis. CDR3 sequence: CSAPIPRDPLLLPYEQYF. The CDR3 nucleotides read TGCAGTGCCCCCATTCCCCGGGACCCTCTTCTTCTCCCCTACGAGCAGTACTTC.